This T cell receptor (beta chain) emerged from a study of blood T cells in healthy people across ages. The authors ran a second PCR of roughly 6 to 12 cycles using a sample-barcoded 5' primer and a J-beta primer mix. The study obtained at least 3 million CDR3-containing paired-end reads from every sample. MiXCR, run by TCRdb on the 5' RACE reads, gives a single entry per CDR3 protein. The sample lists about 600,000 distinct CDR3 sequences; 40% to 55% were seen once. Broader study findings: As naive T cell percentage varied, TCR beta diversity correlated strongly with it. Expanded clonotype changes were possibly confounded by unknown donor CMV status.

Donors gave around 9.8 milliliters of peripheral blood apiece. The CDR3 has 18 amino acids. Germline CDR1 DFQATT, CDR2 SNEGSKA (reference sequence). Deletions cut 0 bases from V and 8 bases from J, with 26 bases between. A few counts support this clonotype. Its antigen is unknown. The sequenced sample consisted of blood. J is TRBJ2-1 and V is TRBV20-1; D gene ambiguous. The source is an elderly man in good health. The CDR3 DNA reads TGCAGTGCTAGAGAACTGGATTTAGACGTCAAGATGAGCTATGAGCAGTTCTTC. The encoded protein is CSARELDLDVKMSYEQFF.